Listed here are 6 T cell receptor beta chains from one sample, sequenced in a study of cytomegalovirus exposure and HLA in healthy donors. PCR was performed using 60 Vbeta and 13 Jbeta primers. Here immunoSEQ multiplex PCR was the method, and the copy in TCRdb shows in-frame clones only, minus some. The sample holds roughly 93,000 clones, under 80% seen once. The sample comprised PBMCs. The receptors were gathered from a male donor in good health and CMV-seronegative.

This sequence joins TRBV28 and TRBJ2-3; TRBD2 matches 9 bases. Trimming removed 2 bases from V and 1 base from J; junction bases left unmatched: 4. Germline V CDR1 and CDR2: MDHEN, SYDVKM. This CDR3 has 16 residues. CDR3 nucleotides: TGTGCCAGCAGTTTAGTAGCTAGCGGGGGCACAGATACGCAGTATTTT. As protein: CASSLVASGGTDTQYF.

The chain employs TRBV29-1 and TRBJ1-4; 8 bases match TRBD1. Germline V gene sequence: CDR1 SQVTM, CDR2 ANQGSEA. CDR3 size: 13 residues. V was clipped by 7 bases and J by 4 bases; unmatched bases: 5. The CDR3 bases are TGCAGCGCCACGACAGGGGATAATGAAAAACTGTTTTTT. Translation gives CSATTGDNEKLFF.

The CDR3 nucleotides are TGTGCCAGCAGACATACGACAGGGCGAGGCTACACCTTC. It specifies CASRHTTGRGYTF. The chain recombines TRBV27 with TRBJ1-2; TRBD1 aligns across 7 bases. The J segment lost 8 bases and the V segment lost 6 bases, leaving 9 bases of the junction unmatched. The CDR3 consists of 13 residues. Germline-derived CDR1 and CDR2 are MNHEY and SMNVEV (reference sequence).

This clone was picked up a small number of times. The rearrangement links TRBV29-1 to TRBJ2-7, with 8 bases identical to TRBD2. This CDR3 is 13 amino acids long. V lost 5 bases to trimming and J lost 4 bases; unmatched junction nucleotides: 7. The germline V gene encodes CDR1 SQVTM and CDR2 ANQGSEA. CDR3 sequence (DNA): TGCAGCGTTCTCGGGGGGGGAAAATACGAGCAGTACTTC. This encodes CSVLGGGKYEQYF.

This clone was seen just once. The gene calls are TRBV5-4 and TRBJ2-7; 10 bases line up with TRBD2. The J segment lost 5 bases and the V segment lost 1 base, leaving 6 bases of the junction unmatched. Germline V gene lookup returns CDR1 SGHNT and CDR2 YYREEE (reference sequence). There are 15 residues in the CDR3. The CDR3 nucleotides read TGTGCCAGCAGCTTGCCTAGCGGGAGTTCGGACGAGCAGTACTTC. Translation gives CASSLPSGSSDEQYF.

This chain links TRBV27 with TRBJ2-7; D is perhaps TRBD2 (5 bases). V lost 3 bases, J lost 4 bases, and 13 bases lay in between. The CDR3 consists of 14 residues. Germline CDR1 reads MNHEY; CDR2 reads SMNVEV (reference sequence). CDR3 sequence (DNA): TGTGCCAGCAGTTTTACCGGCCCGGGGTACGAGCAGTACTTC. Protein product: CASSFTGPGYEQYF.